These T cell receptor beta chains were read from a single sample in a study of CD8+CD57+ T cells in acquired aplastic anemia. TCRdb passed the reads through MiXCR, listing each CDR3 protein once. This table holds about half a million distinct CDR3 sequences, around 32% found once. Sequencing was done on a sample of sorted CD4+, CD8+, or CD8+CD57+ T cells (not recorded which) from PBMCs. The source of these receptors is a human donor with aplastic anemia. Each CDR3 is given with its conserved first and last residue. Each record gives: V gene, clone size, D gene, J gene, CDR3 protein, CDR3 DNA. D genes are given only for firm matches. Rows give clone size only sometimes, using once, few, many, or a class for an expanded clone.

V gene: TRBV3-1
clone size: few
D gene: .
J gene: TRBJ1-6
CDR3 protein: CASSQEGAGVGSPLHF
CDR3 DNA: TGTGCCAGCAGCCAAGAGGGGGCAGGGGTCGGTTCACCCCTCCACTTT

V gene: TRBV6-1
clone size: .
D gene: TRBD1
J gene: TRBJ2-7
CDR3 protein: CASSRPGTGHHEQYF
CDR3 DNA: TGTGCCAGCAGTAGACCCGGGACAGGTCACCACGAGCAGTACTTC

V gene: TRBV15
clone size: many
D gene: .
J gene: TRBJ2-6
CDR3 protein: CATSRTGLSGANVLTF
CDR3 DNA: TGTGCCACCAGCAGGACGGGGCTCTCTGGGGCCAACGTCCTGACTTTC

V gene: TRBV29-1
clone size: many
D gene: .
J gene: TRBJ2-5
CDR3 protein: CSVASGGFQETQYF
CDR3 DNA: TGCAGCGTTGCCTCCGGGGGATTCCAAGAGACCCAGTACTTC

V gene: TRBV11-2
clone size: .
D gene: TRBD1
J gene: TRBJ2-1
CDR3 protein: CASSLVRGTGGANEQFF
CDR3 DNA: TGTGCCAGCAGCTTAGTTCGGGGGACAGGGGGCGCCAATGAGCAGTTCTTC

V gene: TRBV9
clone size: many
D gene: .
J gene: TRBJ1-6
CDR3 protein: CASSDLSGGSPLHF
CDR3 DNA: TGTGCCAGCAGCGATCTAAGCGGAGGTTCACCCCTCCACTTT

V gene: TRBV10-3
clone size: .
D gene: .
J gene: TRBJ1-5
CDR3 protein: CASRNGQINQPQHF
CDR3 DNA: TGTGCCAGCAGGAACGGACAGATCAATCAGCCCCAGCATTTT

V gene: TRBV7-7
clone size: few
D gene: .
J gene: TRBJ2-5
CDR3 protein: CASSVGLGGRDQETQYF
CDR3 DNA: TGTGCTAGCAGCGTTGGGCTCGGGGGCCGTGACCAAGAGACCCAGTACTTC

V gene: TRBV6-5
clone size: .
D gene: TRBD1
J gene: TRBJ1-5
CDR3 protein: CASSLTGLDQPQHF
CDR3 DNA: TGTGCCAGCAGTTTGACAGGGTTAGATCAGCCCCAGCATTTT

V gene: TRBV7-3
clone size: many
D gene: .
J gene: TRBJ2-7
CDR3 protein: CASSLLGGYEQYF
CDR3 DNA: TGTGCCAGCAGCTTACTAGGTGGTTACGAGCAGTACTTC

V gene: TRBV5-8
clone size: many
D gene: TRBD2
J gene: TRBJ2-7
CDR3 protein: CASSAGLVTGGEQYF
CDR3 DNA: TGTGCCAGCAGCGCGGGACTAGTCACTGGGGGCGAGCAGTACTTC

V gene: TRBV9
clone size: .
D gene: TRBD2
J gene: TRBJ2-3
CDR3 protein: CASSVRGDYISDTQYF
CDR3 DNA: TGTGCCAGCAGCGTACGAGGGGACTATATCTCAGATACGCAGTATTTT

V gene: TRBV4-2
clone size: many
D gene: .
J gene: TRBJ2-7
CDR3 protein: CASSRDPAGADEQYF
CDR3 DNA: TGTGCCAGCAGCCGTGACCCGGCGGGGGCAGACGAGCAGTACTTC

V gene: TRBV25-1
clone size: many
D gene: .
J gene: TRBJ2-1
CDR3 protein: CASSAGVMPYNEQFF
CDR3 DNA: TGTGCCAGCAGTGCAGGGGTGATGCCCTACAATGAGCAGTTCTTC

V gene: TRBV19
clone size: many
D gene: .
J gene: TRBJ2-7
CDR3 protein: CASSIDLWGEQYF
CDR3 DNA: TGTGCCAGTAGTATAGATCTATGGGGCGAGCAGTACTTC

V gene: TRBV20-1
clone size: many
D gene: TRBD1
J gene: TRBJ1-1
CDR3 protein: CSALGGVNTEAFF
CDR3 DNA: TGCAGTGCCTTAGGGGGCGTGAACACTGAAGCTTTCTTT

V gene: TRBV5-1
clone size: many
D gene: TRBD1
J gene: TRBJ2-7
CDR3 protein: CASSLGGQGAYEQYF
CDR3 DNA: TGCGCCAGCAGCTTGGGAGGACAGGGGGCCTACGAGCAGTACTTC

V gene: TRBV24-1
clone size: many
D gene: .
J gene: TRBJ1-5
CDR3 protein: CATPGSEPQHF
CDR3 DNA: TGTGCCACCCCAGGGAGCGAGCCCCAGCATTTT

V gene: TRBV20-1
clone size: .
D gene: .
J gene: TRBJ1-3
CDR3 protein: CSASSISSQWSSGNTIYF
CDR3 DNA: TGCAGTGCCAGTAGTATATCCAGTCAATGGAGCTCTGGAAACACCATATATTTT

V gene: TRBV4-1
clone size: many
D gene: .
J gene: TRBJ2-2
CDR3 protein: CASRRVGGGGELFF
CDR3 DNA: TGCGCCAGCCGAAGGGTAGGCGGAGGCGGGGAGCTGTTTTTT

V gene: TRBV27
clone size: .
D gene: .
J gene: TRBJ1-6
CDR3 protein: CASSNPGVTSPLHF
CDR3 DNA: TGTGCCAGCAGTAACCCAGGGGTAACTTCACCCCTCCACTTT

V gene: TRBV25-1
clone size: once
D gene: TRBD2
J gene: TRBJ2-5
CDR3 protein: CASSQTLAGEQETQYF
CDR3 DNA: TGCGCCAGCAGCCAAACCCTAGCGGGGGAGCAAGAGACCCAGTACTTC

V gene: TRBV6-1
clone size: .
D gene: .
J gene: TRBJ1-6
CDR3 protein: CASRRQNSYNSPLHF
CDR3 DNA: TGTGCCAGCAGGCGACAGAACTCCTATAATTCACCCCTCCACTTT

V gene: TRBV19
clone size: few
D gene: TRBD1
J gene: TRBJ2-1
CDR3 protein: CASRKDRVGNEQFF
CDR3 DNA: TGTGCCAGCAGGAAAGACAGGGTTGGTAATGAGCAGTTCTTC

V gene: TRBV20-1
clone size: .
D gene: TRBD1
J gene: TRBJ2-2
CDR3 protein: CSARAPGQGSGELFF
CDR3 DNA: TGCAGTGCTAGAGCTCCGGGACAGGGATCCGGGGAGCTGTTTTTT

V gene: TRBV7-9
clone size: .
D gene: .
J gene: TRBJ1-1
CDR3 protein: CASSLSKNTEAFF
CDR3 DNA: TGTGCCAGCAGCCTATCGAAGAACACTGAAGCTTTCTTT

V gene: TRBV10-3
clone size: .
D gene: TRBD1
J gene: TRBJ2-7
CDR3 protein: CASSLSGTGYYEQYF
CDR3 DNA: TGTGCCAGCAGTTTATCCGGGACAGGATATTACGAGCAGTACTTC

V gene: TRBV6-2/TRBV6-3
clone size: .
D gene: .
J gene: TRBJ1-3
CDR3 protein: CASSYRASGNTIYF
CDR3 DNA: TGTGCCAGCAGTTACAGGGCTTCTGGAAACACCATATATTTT

V gene: TRBV4-1
clone size: .
D gene: TRBD1
J gene: TRBJ2-7
CDR3 protein: CASSQVQGAGYEQYF
CDR3 DNA: TGCGCCAGCAGCCAAGTTCAGGGGGCTGGCTACGAGCAGTACTTC

V gene: TRBV10-3
clone size: .
D gene: TRBD1
J gene: TRBJ2-5
CDR3 protein: CAISKRQGAKTQYF
CDR3 DNA: TGTGCCATCAGTAAACGACAGGGGGCGAAGACCCAGTACTTC

V gene: TRBV5-5
clone size: .
D gene: .
J gene: TRBJ1-2
CDR3 protein: CASSLGPADSDYGHTF
CDR3 DNA: TGTGCCAGCAGCTTGGGTCCAGCGGATTCGGACTATGGCCACACCTTC

V gene: TRBV19
clone size: .
D gene: .
J gene: TRBJ2-2
CDR3 protein: CASTGPGSYTTGELFF
CDR3 DNA: TGTGCCAGTACTGGCCCGGGGTCCTACACAACCGGGGAGCTGTTTTTT

V gene: TRBV30
clone size: .
D gene: .
J gene: TRBJ1-1
CDR3 protein: CAWTDGRNTEAFF
CDR3 DNA: TGTGCCTGGACGGACGGTAGGAACACTGAAGCTTTCTTT

V gene: TRBV7-9
clone size: many
D gene: TRBD1
J gene: TRBJ1-5
CDR3 protein: CASSLEGGQAYQPQHF
CDR3 DNA: TGTGCCAGCAGCTTAGAAGGGGGACAGGCCTATCAGCCCCAGCATTTT

V gene: TRBV10-3
clone size: .
D gene: TRBD2
J gene: TRBJ2-5
CDR3 protein: CAISGGGASEQETQYF
CDR3 DNA: TGTGCCATCAGTGGCGGGGGGGCCTCGGAGCAAGAGACCCAGTACTTC

V gene: TRBV7-8
clone size: .
D gene: .
J gene: TRBJ2-1
CDR3 protein: CASSPGTGNEQFF
CDR3 DNA: TGTGCCAGCAGCCCCGGGACGGGCAATGAGCAGTTCTTC

V gene: TRBV19
clone size: .
D gene: TRBD1
J gene: TRBJ2-7
CDR3 protein: CASSNGQGALQYF
CDR3 DNA: TGTGCCAGTAGTAACGGACAGGGCGCCCTTCAGTACTTC

V gene: TRBV5-5
clone size: .
D gene: .
J gene: TRBJ1-1
CDR3 protein: CASSIRTSNTEAFF
CDR3 DNA: TGTGCCAGCAGCATCCGAACCTCGAACACTGAAGCTTTCTTT

V gene: TRBV30
clone size: few
D gene: .
J gene: TRBJ2-7
CDR3 protein: CASGTVRPSYEQYF
CDR3 DNA: TGTGCCTCTGGGACCGTCCGGCCATCCTACGAGCAGTACTTC

V gene: TRBV19
clone size: many
D gene: TRBD2
J gene: TRBJ2-1
CDR3 protein: CASSTSGATEQFF
CDR3 DNA: TGTGCCAGTAGTACGAGCGGGGCTACTGAGCAGTTCTTC

V gene: TRBV15
clone size: many
D gene: TRBD2
J gene: TRBJ2-5
CDR3 protein: CATSRALGGETQYF
CDR3 DNA: TGTGCCACCAGCAGAGCCCTGGGGGGGGAGACCCAGTACTTC

V gene: TRBV19
clone size: many
D gene: TRBD1
J gene: TRBJ1-1
CDR3 protein: CASRGGGRGTEAFF
CDR3 DNA: TGTGCCAGTAGGGGAGGGGGCAGAGGCACTGAAGCTTTCTTT

V gene: TRBV29-1
clone size: .
D gene: .
J gene: TRBJ2-7
CDR3 protein: CSGKRGSYEQYF
CDR3 DNA: TGCAGCGGCAAAAGGGGGTCCTACGAGCAGTACTTC

V gene: TRBV2
clone size: many
D gene: .
J gene: TRBJ1-5
CDR3 protein: CASSGVGTATNQPQHF
CDR3 DNA: TGTGCCAGCAGTGGAGTTGGGACGGCCACAAATCAGCCCCAGCATTTT

V gene: TRBV11-2
clone size: .
D gene: .
J gene: TRBJ2-3
CDR3 protein: CASSYVGALGTDTQYF
CDR3 DNA: TGTGCCAGCAGCTACGTCGGGGCCCTCGGCACAGATACGCAGTATTTT

V gene: TRBV20-1
clone size: many
D gene: TRBD1
J gene: TRBJ1-2
CDR3 protein: CSAKGTEIDYGYTF
CDR3 DNA: TGCAGTGCTAAGGGGACAGAGATTGATTATGGCTACACCTTC

V gene: TRBV15
clone size: many
D gene: TRBD2
J gene: TRBJ2-1
CDR3 protein: CATSRDPGGTYNEQFF
CDR3 DNA: TGTGCCACCAGCAGAGACCCGGGAGGGACCTACAATGAGCAGTTCTTC

V gene: TRBV5-1
clone size: .
D gene: .
J gene: TRBJ1-2
CDR3 protein: CASSLGGDNYGYTF
CDR3 DNA: TGCGCCAGCAGCTTGGGGGGTGATAACTATGGCTACACCTTC

V gene: TRBV20-1
clone size: many
D gene: .
J gene: TRBJ2-5
CDR3 protein: CSAERRGQETQYF
CDR3 DNA: TGCAGTGCGGAAAGGAGGGGCCAAGAGACCCAGTACTTC

V gene: TRBV15
clone size: many
D gene: TRBD1
J gene: TRBJ1-2
CDR3 protein: CATSDLPGQGPANYGYTF
CDR3 DNA: TGTGCCACCAGCGACCTCCCGGGACAGGGTCCAGCTAACTATGGCTACACCTTC

V gene: TRBV2
clone size: .
D gene: .
J gene: TRBJ2-7
CDR3 protein: CASSQLGEQYF
CDR3 DNA: TGTGCCAGCAGCCAACTCGGCGAGCAGTACTTC